These T cell receptor beta chains were read from a single sample in a study of control samples from healthy donors and cancer patients. The repertoire was sequenced with immunoSEQ multiplex PCR; TCRdb's copy has only in-frame clones and lacks some. The sample lists around 170,000 clones, almost 90% occurring once. The sequenced material came from blood. These receptors were obtained from a woman aged 50 to 60 in good health. CDR3s include the opening cysteine and the closing phenylalanine or tryptophan. D genes are given only for firm matches. The size entry is marked missing in some rows and otherwise reads once, few, many or a size class.

v_call	clone_size	j_call	d_call	cdr3_aa	cdr3_nt
TRBV28	-	TRBJ1-5	TRBD1	CASITGGDILGNQPQHF	TGTGCCAGCATCACAGGGGGGGACATATTGGGCAATCAGCCCCAGCATTTT
TRBV6-5	-	TRBJ2-2	TRBD1	CASGTGGNTGELFF	TGTGCCAGCGGGACAGGGGGTAACACCGGGGAGCTGTTTTTT
TRBV7-2	-	TRBJ1-2	-	CASSSSALYGYTF	TGTGCCAGCAGCTCGTCAGCACTCTATGGCTACACCTTC
TRBV7-2	-	TRBJ2-7	TRBD1	CASSLRSLDRGREQYF	TGTGCCAGCAGCTTACGTTCCCTGGACAGGGGGCGCGAGCAGTACTTC
TRBV28	-	TRBJ1-5	TRBD1	CATRRDRGYNQPQHF	TGTGCCACCCGCCGGGACAGGGGTTACAATCAGCCCCAGCATTTT
TRBV5-1	-	TRBJ2-4	-	CASSLEGGNIQYF	TGCGCCAGCAGCTTGGAGGGGGGGAACATTCAGTACTTC
TRBV13	few	TRBJ1-3	-	CASTRGNTIYF	TGTGCCAGCACCCGGGGAAACACCATATATTTT
TRBV10-3	once	TRBJ1-5	-	CATAGQVDNQPQHF	TGTGCCACGGCGGGGCAGGTTGACAATCAGCCCCAGCATTTT
TRBV15	once	TRBJ2-4	-	CATSRDSPDTQNIQYF	TGTGCCACCAGCAGAGATAGCCCAGACACTCAAAACATTCAGTACTTC
TRBV30	-	TRBJ1-5	-	CAWSVEGQPQHF	TGTGCCTGGAGTGTAGAGGGACAGCCCCAGCATTTT
TRBV7-6	-	TRBJ1-1	-	CASSLAAGNTEAFF	TGTGCCAGCAGCTTAGCGGCAGGGAACACTGAAGCTTTCTTT
TRBV9	-	TRBJ2-3	TRBD2	CASSVRRGGGDTQYF	TGTGCCAGCAGCGTTCGCCGGGGGGGCGGGGATACGCAGTATTTT
TRBV9	-	TRBJ1-4	-	CASSVVGHVGEKLFF	TGTGCCAGCAGCGTAGTTGGACACGTTGGGGAAAAACTGTTTTTT
TRBV15	-	TRBJ1-6	TRBD1	CATSSGTGSSPLHF	TGTGCCACCAGCAGCGGGACAGGGAGTTCACCCCTCCACTTT
TRBV12-5	once	TRBJ2-5	-	CASGPLSGETQYF	TGTGCTAGTGGGCCGCTTAGTGGAGAGACCCAGTACTTC
TRBV9	few	TRBJ1-6	-	CASSLQEGSNSPLHF	TGTGCCAGCAGCCTCCAGGAGGGGTCGAATTCACCCCTCCACTTT
TRBV28	once	TRBJ1-2	TRBD1	CASFPGQGGGYTF	TGTGCCAGCTTCCCCGGACAGGGGGGTGGCTACACCTTC
TRBV12-1	-	TRBJ1-5	-	CAREGQCNQPQHF	TGTGCCAGGGAGGGACAATGCAATCAGCCCCAGCATTTT
TRBV5-1	-	TRBJ1-4	-	CASSLEGATNEKLFF	TGCGCCAGCAGCTTGGAAGGTGCAACTAATGAAAAACTGTTTTTT
TRBV5-4	-	TRBJ2-7	TRBD2	CASSLPGTSAYEQYF	TGTGCCAGCAGCTTGCCCGGGACTAGTGCCTACGAGCAGTACTTC
TRBV6-5	-	TRBJ2-5	TRBD1	CASTRDSQETQYF	TGTGCCAGCACCCGGGACAGCCAAGAGACCCAGTACTTC
TRBV4-3	-	TRBJ2-7	TRBD2	CASSQARTSGEQYF	TGCGCCAGCAGCCAAGCCCGGACTAGCGGAGAGCAGTACTTC
TRBV5-1	-	TRBJ2-2	TRBD2	CASSASGEGELFF	TGCGCCAGCAGCGCTAGCGGGGAAGGGGAGCTGTTTTTT
TRBV7-2	-	TRBJ1-5	TRBD1	CASSGTGGEPQHF	TGTGCCAGCAGCGGCACAGGGGGTGAGCCCCAGCATTTT
TRBV19	once	TRBJ1-1	TRBD1	CASGPGQGARAFF	TGTGCCAGTGGGCCTGGACAGGGGGCTAGGGCTTTCTTT
TRBV6-5	-	TRBJ2-7	-	CASSYSVQTAGEQYF	TGTGCCAGCAGTTATTCGGTCCAAACCGCAGGCGAGCAGTACTTC
TRBV9	-	TRBJ2-3	TRBD1	CASSQTGGATDTQYF	TGTGCCAGCAGCCAGACAGGGGGGGCCACAGATACGCAGTATTTT
TRBV10-3	-	TRBJ2-7	TRBD1	CAISRDSDEQYF	TGTGCCATCAGCCGGGACAGCGACGAGCAGTACTTC
TRBV30	once	TRBJ1-6	-	CAWSVWEGSYNSPLHF	TGTGCCTGGAGTGTGTGGGAGGGCTCCTATAATTCACCCCTCCACTTT
TRBV7-5	-	TRBJ2-2	-	CARSSLLTGDLTPGELFF	TGTGCCAGAAGCTCCCTCCTAACTGGAGACCTGACGCCCGGGGAGCTGTTTTTT
TRBV28	-	TRBJ1-1	-	CASRWISGLEVAFF	TGTGCCAGCAGGTGGATATCAGGGTTAGAGGTAGCTTTCTTT
TRBV10-2	once	TRBJ1-5	-	CASSDPRTRPQHF	TGCGCCAGCAGTGATCCCAGGACGCGGCCCCAGCATTTT
TRBV2	-	TRBJ2-2	TRBD1	CASSGGDRGNGELFF	TGTGCCAGCAGTGGGGGGGACAGGGGAAACGGGGAGCTGTTTTTT
TRBV24-1	-	TRBJ2-3	-	CATSAPFEADGDTQYF	TGTGCCACCAGTGCCCCCTTCGAGGCAGACGGAGATACGCAGTATTTT
TRBV27	-	TRBJ1-5	-	CASSQSGGWGNQPQHF	TGTGCCAGCAGTCAAAGTGGGGGTTGGGGCAATCAGCCCCAGCATTTT
TRBV15	-	TRBJ1-4	-	CATSRGGVGEKLFF	TGTGCCACCAGCAGAGGAGGGGTCGGGGAAAAACTGTTTTTT
TRBV7-7	-	TRBJ2-1	TRBD2	CASSLELAGASEQFF	TGTGCTAGCAGCTTAGAACTAGCGGGAGCATCTGAGCAGTTCTTC
TRBV28	-	TRBJ2-6	-	CASSFGLSGANVLTF	TGTGCCAGCAGTTTCGGCTTGTCCGGGGCCAACGTCCTGACTTTC
TRBV29-1	-	TRBJ2-6	-	CSVAGAGANVLTF	TGCAGCGTTGCAGGGGCTGGGGCCAACGTCCTGACTTTC
TRBV28	-	TRBJ2-3	-	CASSFFGQTDTQYF	TGTGCCAGCAGTTTCTTCGGACAGACAGATACGCAGTATTTT
TRBV5-1	-	TRBJ1-2	TRBD1	CASSIGQGDYGYTF	TGCGCCAGCAGCATCGGACAGGGGGACTATGGCTACACCTTC
TRBV6-5	-	TRBJ2-1	TRBD2	CATGLAGIINEQFF	TGTGCCACAGGGCTAGCGGGGATAATAAATGAGCAGTTCTTC
TRBV5-4	-	TRBJ1-3	-	CASSLASPLGGNTIYF	TGTGCCAGCAGCTTGGCCAGCCCCCTGGGTGGAAACACCATATATTTT
TRBV5-1	-	TRBJ2-1	-	CASRTDLGQPVRVF	TGCGCCAGCAGGACAGATTTAGGGCAGCCGGTGAGGGTCTTC
TRBV4-1	-	TRBJ2-7	TRBD1	CASSQMVGQGTYEQYF	TGCGCCAGCAGCCAAATGGTGGGACAGGGTACCTACGAGCAGTACTTC
TRBV28	-	TRBJ1-2	TRBD1	CASSSGQDTYGYTF	TGTGCCAGCAGTTCAGGACAGGATACATATGGCTACACCTTC
TRBV7-2	-	TRBJ1-2	-	CASSLPGVSGYTF	TGTGCCAGCAGCTTACCGGGGGTTAGTGGCTACACCTTC
TRBV5-1	-	TRBJ2-1	TRBD1	CASMANTGGYNEQFF	TGCGCCAGCATGGCGAACACAGGGGGCTATAATGAGCAGTTCTTC
TRBV6-2/TRBV6-3	-	TRBJ1-5	-	CASSYHRQADQPQHF	TGTGCCAGCAGTTACCACAGGCAGGCCGATCAGCCCCAGCATTTT
TRBV10-3	-	TRBJ1-1	-	CAIRPMAGAEAFF	TGTGCCATCAGGCCTATGGCAGGGGCTGAAGCTTTCTTT
TRBV2	-	TRBJ2-2	TRBD1	CASPRAGGVGGELFF	TGTGCCAGCCCGAGGGCAGGGGGCGTCGGCGGGGAGCTGTTTTTT
TRBV9	-	TRBJ1-2	-	CASSSKDYTF	TGTGCCAGCAGCTCTAAAGACTACACCTTC
TRBV4-2	once	TRBJ2-2	-	CASSQEVAGSMPTGELFF	TGTGCCAGCAGCCAAGAAGTAGCAGGTTCGATGCCCACCGGGGAGCTGTTTTTT
TRBV7-3	-	TRBJ1-2	-	CASSRGEGYGYTF	TGTGCCAGCAGCCGCGGAGAGGGCTATGGCTACACCTTC
TRBV5-1	once	TRBJ1-2	-	CASTSGGDYGYTF	TGCGCCAGCACTTCCGGAGGGGACTATGGCTACACCTTC
TRBV3-1/TRBV3-2	-	TRBJ2-7	-	CASSQVGGSGEQYF	TGTGCCAGCAGCCAAGTTGGAGGGTCGGGTGAGCAGTACTTC
TRBV9	-	TRBJ1-1	-	CASSQRWENTEAFF	TGTGCCAGCAGCCAACGATGGGAGAACACTGAAGCTTTCTTT
TRBV7-2	-	TRBJ1-2	-	CASSLAPRTVDSGYTF	TGTGCCAGCAGTCTCGCACCACGGACAGTTGATTCTGGCTACACCTTC
TRBV3-1/TRBV3-2	-	TRBJ2-2	TRBD1	CASSLGQINTGELFF	TGTGCCAGCAGCCTGGGACAGATAAACACCGGGGAGCTGTTTTTT